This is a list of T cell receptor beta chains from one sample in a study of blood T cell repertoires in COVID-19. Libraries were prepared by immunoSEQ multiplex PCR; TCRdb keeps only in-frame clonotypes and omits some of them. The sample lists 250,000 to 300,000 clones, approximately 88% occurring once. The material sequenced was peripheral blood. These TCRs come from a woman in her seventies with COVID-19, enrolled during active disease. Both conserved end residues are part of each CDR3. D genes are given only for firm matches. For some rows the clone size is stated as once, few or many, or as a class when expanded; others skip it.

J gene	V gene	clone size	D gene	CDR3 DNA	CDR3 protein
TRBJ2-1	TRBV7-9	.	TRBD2	TGTGCCAGCAGCAAAGGGACTAGCGGGATTACCTACAATGAGCAGTTCTTC	CASSKGTSGITYNEQFF
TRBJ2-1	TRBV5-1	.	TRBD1	TGCGCCAGCAGCTTGCAGGGGGCGGACAATGAGCAGTTCTTC	CASSLQGADNEQFF
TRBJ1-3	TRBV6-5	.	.	TGTGCCAGCAGTTTTTTAGATGCTGGAAACACCATATATTTT	CASSFLDAGNTIYF
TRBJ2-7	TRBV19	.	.	TGTGCCAGTAGTAGCGGGGACGAGCAGTACTTC	CASSSGDEQYF
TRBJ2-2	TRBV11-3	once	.	TGTGCCAGCAGGCGGGTACAGGGGAACACCGGGGAGCTGTTTTTT	CASRRVQGNTGELFF
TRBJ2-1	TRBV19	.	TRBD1	TGTGCCAGTAGTGATGGACAGGGGAGATACAATGAGCAGTTCTTC	CASSDGQGRYNEQFF
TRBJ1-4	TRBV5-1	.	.	TGCGCCAGCAGCTCAAGGACAGCTGCAACTAATGAAAAACTGTTTTTT	CASSSRTAATNEKLFF
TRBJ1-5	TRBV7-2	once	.	TGTGCCAGCAGCTCTGTAAGCAATCAGCCCCAGCATTTT	CASSSVSNQPQHF
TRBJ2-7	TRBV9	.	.	TGTGCCAGCAGCGTAGGGGCTCAGCGGTCCTACGAGCAGTACTTC	CASSVGAQRSYEQYF
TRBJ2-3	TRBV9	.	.	TGTGCCAGCAGCGTAGCTCCCGGGACTAGCACAGATACGCAGTATTTT	CASSVAPGTSTDTQYF
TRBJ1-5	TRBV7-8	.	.	TGTGCCAGCAGCTTACGGGGGAGGCCCGTGCCCCAGCATTTT	CASSLRGRPVPQHF
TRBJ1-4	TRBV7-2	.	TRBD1	TGTGCCAGCAGCCCCCGCGGGGAGGACAGGGGTGAAAAACTGTTTTTT	CASSPRGEDRGEKLFF
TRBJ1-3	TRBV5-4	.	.	TGTGCCAGCAGCTCACAGGGATATGGAAACACCATATATTTT	CASSSQGYGNTIYF
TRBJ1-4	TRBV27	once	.	TGTGCCAGCAGTTACAGGGACACAAATGAAAAACTGTTTTTT	CASSYRDTNEKLFF
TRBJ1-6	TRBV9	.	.	TGTGCCAGCAGCGTAGCTATGGCAGGTGGTTCACCCCTCCACTTT	CASSVAMAGGSPLHF
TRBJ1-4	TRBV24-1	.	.	TGTGCCACCATTTGGTGGGACACGGAGAATGAAAAACTGTTTTTT	CATIWWDTENEKLFF
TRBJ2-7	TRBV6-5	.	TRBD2	TGTGCCAGCAGTTATAGGACTAGCTCCTACGAGCAGTACTTC	CASSYRTSSYEQYF
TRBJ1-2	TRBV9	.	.	TGTGCCAGCAGCCCACAGGACAAGTACTATGGCTACACCTTC	CASSPQDKYYGYTF
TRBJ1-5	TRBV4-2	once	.	TGTGCCAGCAGCCATGGACCCAGGGCGGCTCAGCCCCAGCATTTT	CASSHGPRAAQPQHF
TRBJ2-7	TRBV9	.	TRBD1	TGTGCCAGCAGTCCTTCTTGGGGGACAGGGGCCTACGAGCAGTACTTC	CASSPSWGTGAYEQYF
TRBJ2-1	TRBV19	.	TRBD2	TGTGCCAGTGGGTCTAGCGGTTACAATGAGCAGTTCTTC	CASGSSGYNEQFF
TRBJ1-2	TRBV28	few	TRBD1	TGTGCCAGCAGTCAATCGCCGGGACAGGCCTCCTATGGCTACACCTTC	CASSQSPGQASYGYTF
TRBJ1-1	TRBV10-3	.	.	TGTGTCATCTTAGACAGGTGGGACACTGAAGCTTTCTTT	CVILDRWDTEAFF
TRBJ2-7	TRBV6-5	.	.	TGTGCCAGCAGGCTTACAGGGTTCTACGAGCAGTACTTC	CASRLTGFYEQYF
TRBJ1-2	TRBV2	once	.	TGTGCCAGCAGTGCGGAGAGTGTATATGGCTACACCTTC	CASSAESVYGYTF
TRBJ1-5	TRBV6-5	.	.	TGTGCCAGCAGTCGGACAGACGATAGCAATCAGCCCCAGCATTTT	CASSRTDDSNQPQHF
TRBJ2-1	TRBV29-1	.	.	TGCAGCGCCTTGACAGGCCTGAGCTCCTACAATGAGCAGTTCTTC	CSALTGLSSYNEQFF
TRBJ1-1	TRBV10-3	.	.	TGTGCCATCAGTGGGAGGACAGAAATGAACACTGAAGCTTTCTTT	CAISGRTEMNTEAFF
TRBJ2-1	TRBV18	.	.	TGTGCCAGCTCACGTACCGGGCCCAGGGCCTTTGAGCAGTTCTTC	CASSRTGPRAFEQFF
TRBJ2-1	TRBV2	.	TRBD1	TGTGCCAGCAGTCCGGACAGGGGGCGGATCAATGAGCAGTTCTTC	CASSPDRGRINEQFF
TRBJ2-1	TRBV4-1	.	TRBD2	TGCGCCAGCAGCGAGGGACTAGCGGGAGCTTCTGAGCAGTTCTTC	CASSEGLAGASEQFF
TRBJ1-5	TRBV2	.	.	TGTGCCAGCAGGAGGGAACGGGACATCAGCAATCAGCCCCAGCATTTT	CASRRERDISNQPQHF
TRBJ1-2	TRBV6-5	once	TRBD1	TGTGCCAGCAGGTCCGGGACAGGGGTCTACACCTTC	CASRSGTGVYTF
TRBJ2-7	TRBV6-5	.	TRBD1	TGTGCCAGCAGCCGCGACAGGGCACCATCCTACGAGCAGTACTTC	CASSRDRAPSYEQYF
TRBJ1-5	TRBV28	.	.	TGTGCCAGCAGTTTTCTTCGGGGTCAGCCCCAGCATTTT	CASSFLRGQPQHF
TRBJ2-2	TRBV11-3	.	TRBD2	TGTGCCAGCAGGCTAGCGGGAGGCACCGGGGAGCTGTTTTTT	CASRLAGGTGELFF
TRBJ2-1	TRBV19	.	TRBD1	TGTGCCAGTATTCAAAGGACAGGGCGGGGTGAGCAGTTCTTC	CASIQRTGRGEQFF
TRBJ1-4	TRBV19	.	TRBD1	TGTGCCAGTAGTATCAACAGGGGCCGCGTTTCTAATGAAAAACTGTTTTTT	CASSINRGRVSNEKLFF
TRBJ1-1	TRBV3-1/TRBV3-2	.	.	TGTGCCAGCAGACAGGGAAGCACTGAAGCTTTCTTT	CASRQGSTEAFF
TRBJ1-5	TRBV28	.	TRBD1	TGTGCCAGCACCATACGACAGGGTCGGAGCAATCAGCCCCAGCATTTT	CASTIRQGRSNQPQHF
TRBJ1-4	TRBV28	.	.	TGTGCCAGCAGTTTTGACAGTGTTAATGAAAAACTGTTTTTT	CASSFDSVNEKLFF
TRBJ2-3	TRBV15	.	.	TGTGCCACCAGCAGAGAGTCTTTGTGGCCAGATACGCAGTATTTT	CATSRESLWPDTQYF